Listed here are 30 T cell receptor beta chains from one sample, sequenced in a study of T cell repertoires in cytomegalovirus infection. TCRdb re-derived calls from the reads in MiXCR, one entry per CDR3 protein. This sample has tens of thousands of distinct CDR3 sequences, with 3% to 4% found just once. The sample comprised PBMCs. All receptors derive from a human donor in good health (CMV status not recorded). Some clones in this sample may be carry-over from other donors' samples.

This clonotype has at least ten counts. The chain joins TRBV6-2 or TRBV6-3 to TRBJ1-1; the D gene is possibly TRBD1 (5 bases). This CDR3 contains 15 residues. V was clipped by 6 bases and J by 5 bases, with 19 bases between them. Germline V gives CDR1 MNHEY, CDR2 SVGEGT. CDR3 residues: CASSPAGRDGTEAFF. The CDR3 DNA reads as TGTGCCAGCAGCCCCGCTGGCAGGGACGGGACTGAAGCTTTCTTT.

This clonotype was counted many times. The V and J genes are TRBV28 and TRBJ1-1, with D uncertain. This CDR3 is 13 amino acids long. The V end was cut by 3 bases, the J end by 9 bases, with 14 bases between. Germline values: CDR1 MDHEN, CDR2 SYDVKM. The CDR3: CASSLTGFQKAFF. CDR3 in DNA: TGTGCCAGCAGTTTGACGGGGTTTCAAAAAGCTTTCTTT. The full variable domain, with the rest looked up from reference TRBV28 and TRBJ1-1, is DVKVTQSSRYLVKRTGEKVFLECVQDMDHENMFWYRQDPGLGLRLIYFSYDVKMKEKGDIPEGYSVSREKKERFSLILESASTNQTSMYLCASSLTGFQKAFFGQGTRLTVV.

This clonotype was seen many times. J is TRBJ2-5 and V is TRBV7-9, with D perhaps TRBD1 or TRBD2 (6 bases each). Germline values: CDR1 SEHNR, CDR2 FQNEAQ (reference sequence). The ends were cut back, 10 bases at V and 3 bases at J, with 24 bases in the middle. CDR3 length: 16 amino acids. The CDR3 loop reads CATEPLGGGGKETQYF. The CDR3 DNA is TGTGCCACCGAACCCTTGGGCGGAGGGGGGAAAGAGACCCAGTACTTC. Using reference TRBV7-9 and TRBJ2-5 for the parts outside the CDR3, the full variable domain is DTGVSQNPRHKITKRGQNVTFRCDPISEHNRLYWYRQTLGQGPEFLTYFQNEAQLEKSRLLSDRFSAERPKGSFSTLEIQRTEQGDSAMYLCATEPLGGGGKETQYFGPGTRLLVL.

This clonotype was counted at least ten times. The rearrangement joins TRBV19 to TRBJ1-5, with TRBD1 as a possible D gene (5 bases). There are 14 residues in the CDR3. Per germline, CDR1 LNHDA and CDR2 SQIVND (reference sequence). Trimming shortened V by 7 bases and J by 3 bases, and 13 bases separated the two germline ends. The CDR3 DNA follows: TGTGCCAGTAACGTGGGACCGATCAATCAGCCCCAGCATTTT. Its protein product is CASNVGPINQPQHF.

This clonotype has ten or more counts. This chain uses TRBV7-6 with TRBJ2-3, with TRBD2 as a possible D gene (5 bases). Germline CDR1 and CDR2: SGHVS and FNYEAQ. Deletions cut 1 base from V and 2 bases from J, with 16 bases between. The CDR3 has 17 amino acids. This CDR3 is CASSLGGSWELTDTQYF. The CDR3 bases are TGTGCCAGCAGCTTAGGTGGTAGCTGGGAGCTCACAGATACGCAGTATTTT.

This clonotype has a count of ten or more. The chain is built from TRBV7-9 and TRBJ2-3; 8 bases fit TRBD2. CDR3 length: 21 residues. CDR1 SEHNR and CDR2 FQNEAQ come from the germline V gene (reference sequence). After removal of 4 bases from V and 1 base from J, the junction contained 22 bases not matched to a gene. CDR3 bases: TGTGCCAGCAGCTACGATTACCCGCGTGTAACTAGCGGAGGCCGCACAGATACGCAGTATTTT. This codes for CASSYDYPRVTSGGRTDTQYF.

This clonotype was seen ten or more times. The rearrangement uses TRBV20-1 and TRBJ2-6; no clear D. CDR1 DFQATT and CDR2 SNEGSKA come from the germline V gene (reference sequence). Deletions cut 5 bases from V and 3 bases from J, with 8 bases between. This CDR3 comprises 13 residues. The CDR3 nucleotides read TGCAGTGCTGTCGTCGGTGGGGCCAACGTCCTGACTTTC. It encodes CSAVVGGANVLTF.

This clonotype was counted at least ten times. The chain is built from TRBV9 and TRBJ2-5; 9 nucleotides line up with TRBD2. CDR3 size: 15 residues. Germline V lookup: CDR1 SGDLS, CDR2 YYNGEE. Unmatched junction bases numbered 5, after V lost 0 bases and J lost 5 bases. CDR3 protein: CASSVGGGALETQYF. The CDR3 DNA reads as TGTGCCAGCAGCGTAGGCGGGGGGGCCTTGGAGACCCAGTACTTC.

This clonotype was counted many times. The chain carries TRBV7-8 and TRBJ2-3; 12 bases fit TRBD2. The junction had 4 bases not matched to a gene; V was cut back by 5 bases and J by 4 bases. This CDR3 region has 15 residues. Germline CDR1 and CDR2: SGHVS and FQNEAQ. CDR3 loop: CASSSLAGGADTQYF. The CDR3 DNA reads as TGTGCCAGCAGCAGTCTAGCGGGGGGGGCAGATACGCAGTATTTT. Using reference TRBV7-8 and TRBJ2-3 for the parts outside the CDR3, the full variable domain is GAGVSQSPRYKVAKRGQDVALRCDPISGHVSLFWYQQALGQGPEFLTYFQNEAQLDKSGLPSDRFFAERPEGSVSTLKIQRTQQEDSAVYLCASSSLAGGADTQYFGPGTRLTVL.

This clonotype occurred many times. This rearrangement joins TRBV12-3 or TRBV12-4 to TRBJ2-5, with D tentatively TRBD1 (6 bases). CDR3 length equals 14 residues. The V gene lost 8 bases and the J gene lost 3 bases, with 16 bases spanning the gap. CDR3 residues: CASGLRQGKETQYF. The CDR3 bases are TGTGCCAGCGGACTTAGGCAGGGGAAAGAGACCCAGTACTTC.

The sample holds many counts of this clonotype. The chain joins TRBV4-1 to TRBJ1-2, with no clear D. The CDR3 length is 14 residues. V dropped 4 bases and J dropped 0 bases, with 9 bases sitting between them. The germline CDR1 and CDR2 sequences are MGHRA and YSYEKL. CDR3 residues: CASSLITANYGYTF. In DNA, the CDR3 is TGCGCCAGCAGCCTTATCACAGCTAACTATGGCTACACCTTC.

There are many counts of this clonotype. The CDR3: CASSLGARYEQYF. The CDR3 bases are TGTGCCAGCAGCTTGGGAGCCAGATACGAGCAGTACTTC. The V call is TRBV7-2, the J call TRBJ2-7, with a possible D match to TRBD2 (5 bases). The V and J ends lost 3 bases and 4 bases respectively, with 10 bases between them. The germline CDR1 and CDR2 sequences are SGHTA and FQGNSA. The CDR3 is 13 residues long.

This clonotype was observed many times. This sequence joins TRBV7-8 and TRBJ2-3; D possibly corresponds to TRBD2 (6 bases). The CDR3 length is 15 residues. CDR1 and CDR2 from the germline V gene are SGHVS and FQNEAQ. The germline V and J ends were trimmed by 1 base and 6 bases, with 14 bases remaining between them. CDR3 in amino acids: CASSLVASRGDTQYF. The CDR3 nucleotides read TGTGCCAGCAGCTTAGTGGCCAGCCGGGGGGATACGCAGTATTTT.

This clonotype was observed at least ten times. This sequence joins TRBV7-2 and TRBJ2-1; possible D gene TRBD1, 5 bases. The CDR3 runs to 13 residues. V lost 5 bases, J lost 4 bases, and 9 bases lay in between. Germline CDR1 reads SGHTA; CDR2 reads FQGNSA. CDR3 nucleotides: TGTGCCAGCAGCGTTGACAGTTACAATGAGCAGTTCTTC. This sequence encodes CASSVDSYNEQFF.

In this sample, this clonotype turned up many times. V and J are TRBV7-6 and TRBJ2-1; 12 bases fit TRBD2. Germline CDR1 is SGHVS and CDR2 is FNYEAQ. Trimming at V came to 5 bases and at J to 10 bases, leaving 12 bases not matched to a gene. This CDR3 spans 16 amino acids. The CDR3 spells CASSRSPASGGAEQFF. The DNA for the CDR3 is TGTGCCAGCAGCCGAAGTCCGGCTAGCGGGGGGGCGGAGCAGTTCTTC.

In its sample, this clonotype was seen many times. The chain combines TRBV7-8 with TRBJ2-7, with 10 bases that match TRBD2. The CDR3 runs to 14 residues. The trim removed 5 bases at V and 3 bases at J, leaving 4 bases unmatched. The germline gives CDR1 SGHVS, CDR2 FQNEAQ. The CDR3 spells CASSATSGDYEQYF. In DNA, the CDR3 is TGTGCCAGCAGCGCTACTAGCGGGGACTACGAGCAGTACTTC.

This clonotype has ten or more counts. This sequence joins TRBV11-2 and TRBJ2-1; maybe TRBD2 (5 bases). CDR1 and CDR2 from the germline V gene are SGHAT and FQNNGV. The CDR3 has 15 amino acids. The V and J ends lost 2 bases and 6 bases respectively, with 14 bases between them. The CDR3 nucleotides are TGTGCCAGCAGCTTATTACTAGGCGGAGGCAATGAGCAGTTCTTC. It is translated as CASSLLLGGGNEQFF.

This clonotype was seen a few times. A read error may be the cause here, since a much bigger clone is one base away. This chain uses TRBV7-6 with TRBJ1-1, with no clear D. The V and J ends lost 2 bases and 1 base respectively, with 5 bases between them. CDR1 is SGHVS and CDR2 is FNYEAQ in the germline V gene. The CDR3 is 13 amino acids. CDR3 bases: TGTGCCAGCAGCTTAAGGACGAACACTGAAGCTTTCTTT. This gives the protein CASSLRTNTEAFF.

This clonotype was picked up many times. The gene calls are TRBV7-2 and TRBJ2-5; D may match TRBD1 or TRBD2 (5 bases each). Germline values: CDR1 SGHTA, CDR2 FQGNSA. V shed 0 bases and J shed 4 bases, with 12 bases lying between them. CDR3 length equals 15 residues. CDR3: CASSLAEGRGETQYF. CDR3 sequence (DNA): TGTGCCAGCAGCTTAGCTGAGGGTAGGGGAGAGACCCAGTACTTC.

This clonotype was picked up many times. The chain combines TRBV7-2 with TRBJ2-3; tentative D call: TRBD2 (5 bases). Trimming stripped 3 bases from V and 0 bases from J, with 10 bases between. Germline V CDR1 and CDR2: SGHTA, FQGNSA. The CDR3 has 15 residues. As DNA, the CDR3 is TGTGCCAGCAGCTTCCTTGGCGGGAGCACAGATACGCAGTATTTT. Translated: CASSFLGGSTDTQYF.

This clonotype has ten or more counts. The chain combines TRBV19 with TRBJ1-2; no definite D call. The CDR3 sequence is 15 residues long. Deletions cut 7 bases from V and 2 bases from J, with 17 bases between. CDR1 is LNHDA and CDR2 is SQIVND in the germline V gene (reference sequence). The CDR3 DNA is TGTGCCAGTATGTACAGTCGGGATAAGAACTATGGCTACACCTTC. This encodes CASMYSRDKNYGYTF. Complete variable domain (other parts from reference TRBV19 and TRBJ1-2): DGGITQSPKYLFRKEGQNVTLSCEQNLNHDAMYWYRQDPGQGLRLIYYSQIVNDFQKGDIAEGYSVSREKKESFPLTVTSAQKNPTAFYLCASMYSRDKNYGYTFGSGTRLTVV.

This clonotype was recorded many times. The rearrangement links TRBV6-6 to TRBJ1-1; 7 bases align to TRBD1. J was trimmed by 0 bases and V by 6 bases; bases with no gene match: 7. This CDR3 comprises 15 residues. Germline V gene sequence: CDR1 MNHNY, CDR2 SVGAGI (reference sequence). CDR3 in DNA: TGTGCCAGCAGAGAGGGACAGACTGTGAACACTGAAGCTTTCTTT. Its protein is CASREGQTVNTEAFF.

This clonotype was seen at least ten times. The V and J genes are TRBV12-3 or TRBV12-4 and TRBJ1-4; D may be TRBD1 (5 bases). V lost 5 bases and J 5 bases, leaving 12 bases between the germline ends. There are 14 residues in the CDR3. The CDR3 here is CASSSKKGNEKLFF. The CDR3 DNA is TGTGCCAGCAGTAGCAAGAAGGGGAATGAAAAACTGTTTTTT.

This clonotype has a count of ten or more. The chain uses TRBV7-2 and TRBJ2-7; TRBD1 matches 10 bases. The CDR3 runs 15 residues. Per germline, CDR1 SGHTA and CDR2 FQGNSA. The V and J ends lost 1 base and 5 bases, in that order; junction bases with no gene match: 5. CDR3: CASSLVGTGVNEQYF. CDR3 nucleotide sequence: TGTGCCAGCAGCTTAGTAGGGACAGGGGTTAACGAGCAGTACTTC.

This clonotype showed up many times. The chain recombines TRBV7-2 with TRBJ2-1, with a tentative D call TRBD2 (7 bases). The CDR3 sequence is 15 residues long. Germline CDR1 and CDR2: SGHTA and FQGNSA. V was shortened by 1 base and J by 8 bases, with 15 bases between the two germline ends. The CDR3 region is CASSLVGGGRDEQFF. The CDR3 coding sequence is TGTGCCAGCAGCTTAGTGGGGGGGGGCCGCGATGAGCAGTTCTTC.

This clonotype was counted ten times or more. The DNA for the CDR3 is TGTGCCAGCAGCTTCCTGACGGTGGAGACCCAGTACTTC. Translated: CASSFLTVETQYF. The chain carries TRBV5-5 and TRBJ2-5; no clear D. The germline CDR1 and CDR2 sequences are SGHKS and YYEKEE (reference sequence). The length of the CDR3 is 13 residues. V was shortened by 2 bases and J by 5 bases, with 10 bases between the two germline ends.

This clonotype has a count of ten or more. The genes are TRBV10-3 and TRBJ2-1; possibly TRBD1 for D (7 bases). The CDR3 length is 14 residues. V lost 5 bases to trimming and J lost 5 bases, with 13 bases between them. CDR1 is ENHRY and CDR2 is SYGVKD in the germline V gene. This CDR3 is CAISFGGQHNEQFF. CDR3 bases: TGTGCCATCAGTTTCGGGGGACAGCACAATGAGCAGTTCTTC.

This clonotype was counted many times. The V and J genes are TRBV6-2 or TRBV6-3 and TRBJ2-5, with D possibly being TRBD1 (5 bases). The CDR3 runs 16 residues. Per germline, CDR1 MNHEY and CDR2 SVGEGT. V was pared by 4 bases and J by 5 bases, with 20 bases between. The CDR3 region has the DNA TGTGCCAGCAGTTCGCAGGTTTCTAGGGGCAGGGAGACCCAGTACTTC. Encoded protein: CASSSQVSRGRETQYF.

This clonotype was counted ten times or more. This chain links TRBV7-2 with TRBJ2-7; TRBD1 agrees at 7 bases. V lost 6 bases, J lost 2 bases, and 10 bases stayed unmatched. CDR3 length: 15 amino acids. The germline V gene has CDR1 SGHTA and CDR2 FQGNSA. Written as DNA, the CDR3 is TGTGCCAGCAGTATCCCGGGACAGTCCGCCTACGAGCAGTACTTC. Translating it yields CASSIPGQSAYEQYF.

This clonotype was observed many times. This chain joins TRBV7-2 and TRBJ2-1; perhaps TRBD2 as D (6 bases). V lost 3 bases to trimming and J lost 7 bases, with 16 bases between them. CDR3 length: 15 amino acids. Germline V gene lookup returns CDR1 SGHTA and CDR2 FQGNSA. CDR3 nucleotides: TGTGCCAGCAGCTTGGGACTTGCCATGTCGAATGAGCAGTTCTTC. Residues: CASSLGLAMSNEQFF.